These 21 T cell receptor beta chains originate from one sample sequenced in a study of cytomegalovirus exposure and HLA in healthy donors. It was with 60 Vbeta and 13 Jbeta primers that the PCR ran. Libraries were prepared by immunoSEQ multiplex PCR; TCRdb keeps only in-frame clonotypes and omits some of them. The sample includes just over 150,000 clones, about 88% of them seen just once. The source material was PBMCs. These TCRs come from a young woman in good health and CMV-seronegative.

The gene calls are TRBV2 and TRBJ1-3; 7 nucleotides match TRBD1. The ends lost 4 bases at V and 2 bases at J; junction bases unmatched: 11. The germline gives CDR1 SNHLY, CDR2 FYNNEI. The CDR3 covers 17 residues. CDR3: CASSGQGEGGAGNTIYF. The CDR3 nucleotides are TGTGCCAGCAGTGGACAGGGTGAAGGTGGAGCTGGAAACACCATATATTTT.

This rearrangement joins TRBV2 to TRBJ1-1, with 7 bases fitting TRBD1. CDR3 length equals 14 residues. Germline values: CDR1 SNHLY, CDR2 FYNNEI. Trimming removed 5 bases from V and 1 base from J; junction bases left unmatched: 4. CDR3 residues: CASSYRGGNTEAFF. In DNA, the CDR3 is TGTGCCAGCAGTTACAGGGGTGGGAACACTGAAGCTTTCTTT.

The chain employs TRBV6-4 and TRBJ1-1; no clear D. Germline assignment: CDR1 MRHNA and CDR2 SNTAGT. The CDR3 is 15 residues long. The germline V and J ends were trimmed by 6 bases and 1 base, with 15 bases remaining between them. The CDR3 DNA reads as TGTGCCAGCAGCCACAACGGGAAAGCGAACACTGAAGCTTTCTTT. As protein: CASSHNGKANTEAFF.

The chain uses TRBV4-1 and TRBJ2-3; TRBD2 is a possible D gene (5 bases). The CDR3 loop spans 15 amino acids. With 0 bases removed from V and 8 bases from J, the gap between germline ends came to 15 bases. Germline CDR1 and CDR2: MGHRA and YSYEKL. The CDR3 loop reads CASSQDRAERPTQYF. CDR3 bases: TGCGCCAGCAGCCAAGATAGAGCGGAGCGCCCTACGCAGTATTTT.

This chain links TRBV2 with TRBJ2-2; perhaps TRBD2 as D (5 bases). Trimming shortened V by 6 bases and J by 1 base, and 15 bases separated the two germline ends. This CDR3 region has 16 residues. CDR1 and CDR2 (germline): SNHLY, FYNNEI. The CDR3 coding sequence is TGTGCCAGCAGGGTCGCGGTAGCGCAGAACACCGGGGAGCTGTTTTTT. Encoded protein: CASRVAVAQNTGELFF.

The chain joins TRBV7-2 to TRBJ2-7, with 8 bases lining up with TRBD2. V dropped 4 bases and J dropped 0; count of bases not matched to a gene: 8. This CDR3 comprises 16 residues. Per the germline V gene, CDR1 is SGHTA and CDR2 is FQGNSA. The CDR3 nucleotides read TGTGCCAGCAGCTGGAATAGCGGGGAGCTCTCCTACGAGCAGTACTTC. It yields the protein CASSWNSGELSYEQYF.

The rearrangement links TRBV5-4 to TRBJ2-7; no clear D. Germline V lookup: CDR1 SGHNT, CDR2 YYREEE (reference sequence). CDR3 length: 11 amino acids. V was pared by 3 bases and J by 3 bases, with 4 bases between. This CDR3 is CASSSYYEQYF. As DNA, the CDR3 is TGTGCCAGCAGCTCTTACTACGAGCAGTACTTC.

The rearrangement links TRBV6-1 to TRBJ1-2; D is unresolved. Germline V gives CDR1 MNHNS, CDR2 SASEGT. The CDR3 loop spans 12 amino acids. The V and J ends lost 2 bases and 3 bases respectively, with 4 bases between them. The CDR3 sequence: CASSEIDYGYTF. In nucleotides, the CDR3 is TGTGCCAGCAGTGAAATCGACTATGGCTACACCTTC.

The gene calls are TRBV20-1 and TRBJ1-2; 10 nucleotides line up with TRBD1. Germline V gene lookup returns CDR1 DFQATT and CDR2 SNEGSKA (reference sequence). The ends lost 7 bases at V and 8 bases at J; junction bases unmatched: 4. The CDR3 runs 11 residues. The CDR3 is CSGQGAGGYTF. The CDR3 DNA sequence: TGCAGTGGACAGGGGGCAGGAGGCTACACCTTC.

The J gene is TRBJ2-2, the V gene TRBV7-9; D not resolved. Germline CDR1 is SEHNR and CDR2 is FQNEAQ (reference sequence). The length of the CDR3 is 13 residues. V was shortened by 0 bases and J by 6 bases, with 5 bases between the two germline ends. The CDR3 here is CASSLAPSGELFF. The CDR3 coding sequence is TGTGCCAGCAGCTTAGCCCCCTCCGGGGAGCTGTTTTTT.

J is TRBJ1-4 and V is TRBV7-2; perhaps TRBD1 as D (5 bases). Per germline, CDR1 SGHTA and CDR2 FQGNSA. The CDR3 length is 13 residues. V was shortened by 4 bases and J by 8 bases, with 11 bases between the two germline ends. The CDR3 loop reads CASSSVHREKLFF. DNA of the CDR3: TGTGCCAGCAGCTCCGTACACAGGGAAAAACTGTTTTTT.

J is TRBJ2-5 and V is TRBV7-3; 10 bases are shared with TRBD2. The V gene's germline CDR1 is SGHTA and CDR2 FQGTGA. V shed 4 bases, J shed 3 bases, and the junction held 14 bases outside the gene matches. The CDR3 has 18 residues. CDR3 nucleotide sequence: TGTGCCAGCAGCTCATCCGACACCCTAGCGGGAGCCAAAGAGACCCAGTACTTC. Amino acids: CASSSSDTLAGAKETQYF. The full variable domain, with the rest looked up from reference TRBV7-3 and TRBJ2-5, is GAGVSQTPSNKVTEKGKYVELRCDPISGHTALYWYRQSLGQGPEFLIYFQGTGAADDSGLPNDRFFAVRPEGSVSTLKIQRTERGDSAVYLCASSSSDTLAGAKETQYFGPGTRLLVL.

This chain connects TRBV5-6 to TRBJ1-2, with D tentatively TRBD1 (5 bases). Trimming stripped 4 bases from V and 4 bases from J, with 11 bases between. The CDR3 has 13 amino acids. The germline V gene has CDR1 SGHDT and CDR2 YYEEEE. CDR3 residues: CASSPGLSYGYTF. The DNA of the CDR3 is TGTGCCAGCAGCCCGGGACTGAGCTATGGCTACACCTTC.

This clone occurred a few times. The rearrangement uses TRBV4-1 and TRBJ2-4; D is perhaps TRBD2 (5 bases). The CDR3 loop spans 13 amino acids. Germline V lookup: CDR1 MGHRA, CDR2 YSYEKL. V lost 3 bases and J lost 7, with 10 bases in between. CDR3 DNA: TGCGCCAGCAGCCACGAGGGTCTTAACATTCAGTACTTC. Translating gives CASSHEGLNIQYF.

The V call is TRBV27, the J call TRBJ1-2, with D perhaps matching TRBD1 (6 bases). The CDR3 has 14 amino acids. Trimming cost V 3 bases and J 4 bases, with 12 bases left between them. The V gene's germline CDR1 is MNHEY and CDR2 SMNVEV (reference sequence). The CDR3 loop is CASSFYRDPYGYTF. Written as DNA, the CDR3 is TGTGCCAGCAGTTTCTACAGGGACCCCTATGGCTACACCTTC.

V usage is TRBV27 and J usage is TRBJ2-7; 12 positions agree with TRBD1. The CDR3 consists of 14 residues. CDR1 and CDR2 (germline): MNHEY, SMNVEV (reference sequence). With V trimmed by 5 bases and J by 3 bases, 2 bases remained unmatched. The CDR3 region is CASSGTGGFYEQYF. CDR3 DNA sequence: TGTGCCAGCAGTGGGACAGGGGGCTTCTACGAGCAGTACTTC.

The chain links TRBV5-1 to TRBJ2-3; D is undetermined. V lost 5 bases to trimming and J lost 0 bases, with 7 bases between them. Germline loops: CDR1 SGHRS, CDR2 YFSETQ. The CDR3 runs 13 residues. The CDR3 DNA reads TGCGCCAGCAGGACTCCTAGCACAGATACGCAGTATTTT. This sequence encodes CASRTPSTDTQYF.

This clone is a singleton in its sample. J is TRBJ2-5 and V is TRBV7-2, with 9 bases fitting TRBD2. The CDR3 is 15 amino acids. Trimming took 6 bases from V and 4 from J; bases not matched to a gene: 9. CDR1 is SGHTA, CDR2 FQGNSA, per germline. CDR3 nucleotide sequence: TGTGCCAGCAGGCTCGGGACTAGCATCAGAGAGACCCAGTACTTC. Translating it yields CASRLGTSIRETQYF.

The chain joins TRBV5-1 to TRBJ1-2; 7 nucleotides line up with TRBD1. CDR3 length: 13 residues. V lost 4 bases and J lost 7; bases outside the gene matches: 7. Germline CDR1 and CDR2: SGHRS and YFSETQ. CDR3 region: CASSGQEAVGYTF. In nucleotides, the CDR3 is TGCGCCAGCAGCGGACAGGAGGCGGTTGGCTACACCTTC.

As to this clone: A junction boundary mismatches the germline segment, possibly from a read error. The chain couples TRBV7-9 to TRBJ2-3, with TRBD1 as a possible D gene (6 bases). This CDR3 region has 13 residues. Germline-derived CDR1 and CDR2 are SEHNR and FQNEAQ (reference sequence). This CDR3 reads CSSSVTGSDTQYF. CDR3 in DNA: TGTTCCAGCAGCGTTACAGGGTCAGATACGCAGTATTTT.

This chain connects TRBV19 to TRBJ1-1; weak D call: TRBD1 (6 bases). CDR1 and CDR2 (germline): LNHDA, SQIVND (reference sequence). V gave up 8 bases and J gave up 4 bases, with 14 bases separating them. The CDR3 spans 13 residues. CDR3: CASSDWGPTEAFF. The CDR3 bases are TGTGCCAGTTCCGACTGGGGGCCCACTGAAGCTTTCTTT.